The T cell receptor (beta chain) under discussion was sequenced for a study of shared T cell receptors in the human thymus. Profiling relied on immunoSEQ multiplex PCR, and the TCRdb table lists in-frame clones only, not all of them. The table has around 730,000 clones, approximately 85% seen once. The germline V gene encodes CDR1 SGHVS and CDR2 FQNEAQ. V dropped 3 bases and J dropped 2; count of bases not matched to a gene: 3. This CDR3 spans 15 amino acids. The same specimen was also included in a second study, on human thymus T cells.

The chain is built from TRBV7-8 and TRBJ2-3, with 9 nucleotides matching TRBD1. Sequencing was performed on thymocytes. This TCR came from a girl less than two years old with a congenital heart defect. In nucleotides, the CDR3 is TGTGCCAGCAGCTTCAGACAGGGGGACACAGATACGCAGTATTTT. Protein product: CASSFRQGDTDTQYF.